Listed here are 28 T cell receptor beta chains from one sample, sequenced in a study of post-analysis software for immune sequencing data. Overall study findings and caveats: Higher frequency in patients than in controls was seen for about five TRBV segments, with TRBV5-6, TRBV5-1 and TRBV20-1 among them.

Tagging with unique molecular identifiers was a feature of the TCR beta cDNA libraries. TCRdb processed the PCR reads anew with MiXCR; each CDR3 protein has one entry. Here the sample spans approximately 730,000 distinct CDR3 sequences, roughly 29% being singletons. These receptors' antigens are unknown. The sequenced sample was blood. The receptors stem from a girl under 18 with multiple sclerosis.

A few counts support this clonotype. The chain has TRBV12-3 or TRBV12-4 and TRBJ1-2; D is ambiguous. V lost 6 bases, J lost 8 bases, and 19 bases lay in between. The CDR3 is 14 residues long. The CDR3 here is CASSNLEAREGYTF. DNA for the CDR3: TGTGCCAGCAGCAACCTAGAGGCACGGGAGGGCTACACCTTC.

This clonotype has more than one count but fewer than ten. The V and J genes are TRBV7-2 and TRBJ1-2, with TRBD1 matching over 9 bases. The CDR3 consists of 16 residues. The J segment lost 4 bases and the V segment lost 4 bases, leaving 10 bases of the junction unmatched. In germline, CDR1 is SGHTA, CDR2 FQGNSA. CDR3: CASSSPRDRVSYGYTF. The CDR3 nucleotides read TGTGCCAGCAGCTCCCCAAGGGACAGGGTGAGCTATGGCTACACCTTC.

This clonotype was seen more than once but under ten times. The chain recombines TRBV5-1 with TRBJ2-1; possibly TRBD1 for D (5 bases). Looked up from germline, CDR1 is SGHRS and CDR2 is YFSETQ. With 2 bases removed from V and 6 bases from J, the gap between germline ends came to 15 bases. The CDR3 contains 15 residues. The CDR3 DNA is TGCGCCAGCAGCTTCGCCACCCAGGGTCCCAATGAGCAGTTCTTC. It codes for CASSFATQGPNEQFF.

There are a few counts of this clonotype. This sequence joins TRBV20-1 and TRBJ2-7; possibly TRBD1 for D (6 bases). CDR1 and CDR2 (germline): DFQATT, SNEGSKA (reference sequence). Trimming pared 3 bases from V and 1 base from J, leaving 22 bases between. The CDR3 sequence is 17 residues long. The CDR3 sequence is CSASATGPGFVSYEQYF. The CDR3 nucleotides are TGCAGTGCTAGCGCCACAGGGCCTGGGTTCGTTTCCTACGAGCAGTACTTC.

This clonotype was detected only a few times. V gene TRBV9 combines with J gene TRBJ2-5; no definite D call. Trimming removed 1 base from V and 11 bases from J, with 15 bases in between. The CDR3 is made up of 13 amino acids. CDR1 SGDLS and CDR2 YYNGEE come from the germline V gene. CDR3 nucleotide sequence: TGTGCCAGCAGCGTACAACCTAGGGCCCTGCAGTACTTC. It specifies CASSVQPRALQYF.

The rearrangement joins TRBV7-9 to TRBJ2-5; 10 positions match TRBD1. There are 15 residues in the CDR3. Losses at the gene ends were 5 bases for V and 3 bases for J; bases not matched to a gene: 6. Germline V gene sequence: CDR1 SEHNR, CDR2 FQNEAQ (reference sequence). DNA of the CDR3: TGTGCCAGCAGCGGCCTGGACAGGGGGGAAGAGACCCAGTACTTC. Its protein product is CASSGLDRGEETQYF.

The chain recombines TRBV21-1 with TRBJ2-7; TRBD1 reflects the table's D call only, with no check against the DNA. TRBV21-1 is classified as a pseudogene. This CDR3 region has 14 residues. The CDR3 DNA follows: TGTGCCAGCAGCGGCCCGGGACAGCGCTACGAGCAGTACTTC. It translates to CASSGPGQRYEQYF.

The chain is built from TRBV7-9 and TRBJ1-2; D is uncertain. Germline V gene data show CDR1 as SEHNR and CDR2 as FQNEAQ (reference sequence). The CDR3 length is 15 residues. Trimming stripped 0 bases from V and 4 bases from J, with 12 bases between. In DNA form, the CDR3 reads TGTGCCAGCAGCTTAGCATTCAGAAATCTCTATGGCTACACCTTC. It encodes CASSLAFRNLYGYTF. The entire variable domain, with the rest obtained from reference TRBV7-9 and TRBJ1-2, is as follows: DTGVSQNPRHKITKRGQNVTFRCDPISEHNRLYWYRQTLGQGPEFLTYFQNEAQLEKSRLLSDRFSAERPKGSFSTLEIQRTEQGDSAMYLCASSLAFRNLYGYTFGSGTRLTVV.

This rearrangement joins TRBV20-1 to TRBJ1-6; TRBD1 is a possible D gene (6 bases). The CDR3 has 15 amino acids. V was pared by 6 bases and J by 3 bases, with 15 bases between. Germline-derived CDR1 and CDR2 are DFQATT and SNEGSKA (reference sequence). For the CDR3, the DNA is TGCAGTGCCCTCTCGGACAGAGACTATAATTCACCCCTCCACTTT. Protein: CSALSDRDYNSPLHF.

CDR3 in amino acids: CASSSQGAADTQYF. CDR3 DNA: TGTGCCAGCAGTTCACAGGGGGCTGCGGATACGCAGTATTTT. The rearrangement links TRBV6-6 to TRBJ2-3; TRBD1 agrees at 9 bases. V shed 4 bases, J shed 6 bases, and the junction held 5 bases outside the gene matches. CDR1 and CDR2 (germline): MNHNY, SVGAGI (reference sequence). The CDR3 spans 14 residues.

This chain joins TRBV29-1 and TRBJ2-1; D not resolved. Germline CDR1 is SQVTM and CDR2 is ANQGSEA. The CDR3 has 12 amino acids. Trimming removed 4 bases from V and 8 bases from J, with 12 bases in between. CDR3 sequence: CSVVTAGDEQFF. The DNA for the CDR3 is TGCAGCGTTGTTACTGCAGGCGATGAGCAGTTCTTC.

The gene calls are TRBV29-1 and TRBJ1-1, with TRBD1 as a possible D gene (5 bases). This CDR3 has 12 amino acids. Looked up from germline, CDR1 is SQVTM and CDR2 is ANQGSEA. The ends were cut back, 3 bases at V and 11 bases at J, with 16 bases in the middle. The CDR3 sequence is CSVDPVRVEAFF. Here the CDR3 DNA reads TGCAGCGTTGATCCGGTCAGGGTTGAGGCTTTCTTT.

This clonotype has a handful of counts. The chain combines TRBV7-9 with TRBJ2-1, with 8 bases aligning to TRBD1. With 5 bases clipped from V and 2 bases from J, the junction kept 8 bases outside the gene matches. The CDR3 runs to 16 residues. The germline CDR1 and CDR2 sequences are SEHNR and FQNEAQ (reference sequence). The CDR3 spells CASSPPRDRPYNEQFF. The CDR3 bases are TGTGCCAGCAGCCCTCCCCGGGACAGGCCCTACAATGAGCAGTTCTTC.

V gene TRBV7-6 combines with J gene TRBJ2-1; 8 bases are shared with TRBD2. Per germline, CDR1 SGHVS and CDR2 FNYEAQ. Germline trimming cut 5 bases from V and 8 bases from J; bases unmatched to any gene: 17. The CDR3 has 17 residues. The CDR3 nucleotides are TGTGCCAGCAGCCTCTGGACTAGCCTTACACCCACCGATGAGCAGTTCTTC. Its translation is CASSLWTSLTPTDEQFF.

The rearrangement uses TRBV20-1 and TRBJ2-5; no clear D. Per the germline V gene, CDR1 is DFQATT and CDR2 is SNEGSKA (reference sequence). The CDR3 is made up of 12 amino acids. Trimming removed 1 base at V and 7 bases at J, with 10 bases between. The CDR3 region has the DNA TGCAGTGCTAGAGTCGCGGTGGGGACCCAGTACTTC. It yields the protein CSARVAVGTQYF.

The chain uses TRBV4-3 and TRBJ2-3; TRBD2 matches 10 bases. After removal of 3 bases from V and 4 bases from J, the junction contained 4 bases not matched to a gene. The CDR3 has 15 residues. CDR1 and CDR2 (germline): LGHNA, YSLEER. This CDR3 is CASSQESGGADTQYF. CDR3 in DNA: TGCGCCAGCAGCCAGGAGAGCGGGGGGGCAGATACGCAGTATTTT.

This clonotype was observed a handful of times. This sequence joins TRBV5-6 and TRBJ2-5, with TRBD2 matching over 7 bases. CDR3 length equals 12 residues. V dropped 0 bases and J dropped 10; count of bases not matched to a gene: 3. The germline V gene encodes CDR1 SGHDT and CDR2 YYEEEE. This chain's CDR3 is CASSLGGGGQYF. The CDR3 nucleotides read TGTGCCAGCAGCTTGGGGGGGGGTGGCCAGTACTTC. Filled out from reference TRBV5-6 and TRBJ2-5, the complete variable domain reads DAGVTQSPTHLIKTRGQQVTLRCSPKSGHDTVSWYQQALGQGPQFIFQYYEEEERQRGNFPDRFSGHQFPNYSSELNVNALLLGDSALYLCASSLGGGGQYFGPGTRLLVL.

There are a few counts of this clonotype. The chain links TRBV29-1 to TRBJ2-1; D unclear. The V end lost 4 bases, the J end lost 0 bases, and 19 bases lay between the germline ends. Germline CDR1 reads SQVTM; CDR2 reads ANQGSEA. This CDR3 is built from 17 residues. The CDR3 loop reads CSVAGFHSLGSYNEQFF. CDR3 coding DNA: TGCAGCGTTGCAGGCTTTCACTCTCTCGGCTCCTACAATGAGCAGTTCTTC.

The chain carries TRBV24-1 and TRBJ2-1, with 9 bases fitting TRBD1. The CDR3 covers 16 residues. CDR1 is KGHDR, CDR2 SFDVKD, per germline. Trimming cost V 5 bases and J 5 bases; bases outside gene matches: 9. CDR3 loop: CATSASGQGANNEQFF. Written as DNA, the CDR3 is TGTGCCACCAGTGCCTCGGGACAGGGCGCCAACAATGAGCAGTTCTTC.

The rearrangement joins TRBV6-5 to TRBJ1-2, with D maybe TRBD1 (5 bases). Between the trimmed V and J ends, which lost 2 bases and 4 bases, there was a span of 11 bases. CDR1 is MNHEY, CDR2 SVGAGI, per germline. The CDR3 sequence is 14 residues long. The CDR3 region is CASSYGAGTYGYTF. In DNA form, the CDR3 reads TGTGCCAGCAGTTACGGAGCAGGGACCTATGGCTACACCTTC.

The chain links TRBV10-3 to TRBJ2-4; a weak D match, TRBD2 (5 bases). CDR1 and CDR2 (germline): ENHRY, SYGVKD. Trimming cost V 0 bases and J 6 bases, with 12 bases left between them. The CDR3 has 15 amino acids. Here the CDR3 DNA reads TGTGCCATCAGTGAGTCGGTAACCGGAGGAAACATTCAGTACTTC. It is translated as CAISESVTGGNIQYF.

This clonotype was picked up many times. J is TRBJ2-3 and V is TRBV7-2, with D perhaps matching TRBD2 (5 bases). The CDR3 covers 15 residues. The V end lost 0 bases, the J end lost 1 base, and 8 bases lay between the germline ends. Germline CDR1 reads SGHTA; CDR2 reads FQGNSA. CDR3 residues: CASSLAGAGTDTQYF. CDR3 in DNA: TGTGCCAGCAGCTTAGCGGGAGCGGGCACAGATACGCAGTATTTT.

This rearrangement joins TRBV4-3 to TRBJ1-3; tentatively, D is TRBD1 (6 bases). Germline assignment: CDR1 LGHNA and CDR2 YSLEER. This CDR3 spans 12 amino acids. V was pared by 5 bases and J by 7 bases, with 9 bases between. The DNA of the CDR3 is TGCGCCAGCAGCGGCCAGGGGAACACCATATATTTT. As protein: CASSGQGNTIYF.

The chain couples TRBV2 to TRBJ2-1; TRBD1 aligns across 10 bases. Unmatched junction bases numbered 12, after V lost 9 bases and J lost 4 bases. The CDR3 covers 16 residues. Germline CDR1 is SNHLY and CDR2 is FYNNEI. This CDR3 reads CASRDRGSGKYNEQFF. The CDR3 DNA reads TGTGCCAGTCGGGACAGGGGTTCAGGGAAATACAATGAGCAGTTCTTC. Complete variable domain (other parts from reference TRBV2 and TRBJ2-1): EPEVTQTPSHQVTQMGQEVILRCVPISNHLYFYWYRQILGQKVEFLVSFYNNEISEKSEIFDDQFSVERPDGSNFTLKIRSTKLEDSAMYFCASRDRGSGKYNEQFFGPGTRLTVL.

This clonotype was observed a handful of times. This chain joins TRBV29-1 and TRBJ1-1, with TRBD1 as a possible D gene (5 bases). The CDR3 contains 14 residues. Trimming cost V 6 bases and J 1 base, with 15 bases left between them. Germline CDR1 and CDR2: SQVTM and ANQGSEA. CDR3 bases: TGCAGCGTAGCCGGGGGGACGGGGAACACTGAAGCTTTCTTT. Protein product: CSVAGGTGNTEAFF.

The V and J genes are TRBV10-3 and TRBJ1-5, with D uncertain. Germline CDR1 ENHRY, CDR2 SYGVKD. The V end was cut by 1 base, the J end by 3 bases, with 7 bases between. The CDR3 covers 14 residues. The CDR3 is CAISEFANNQPQHF. The CDR3 nucleotides read TGTGCCATCAGTGAGTTCGCTAACAATCAGCCCCAGCATTTT.

This clonotype was detected a few times. V usage is TRBV4-1 and J usage is TRBJ1-2; D unresolved. Germline assignment: CDR1 MGHRA and CDR2 YSYEKL. The CDR3 sequence is 13 residues long. V was clipped by 0 bases and J by 5 bases, with 7 bases between them. The CDR3 spells CASSQDPSYGYTF. DNA of the CDR3: TGCGCCAGCAGCCAAGATCCCTCATATGGCTACACCTTC.

This clonotype was seen only a few times. The chain couples TRBV20-1 to TRBJ2-7; TRBD1 matches at 9 bases. V lost 4 bases and J lost 4; bases outside the gene matches: 8. The CDR3 runs to 14 residues. In germline, CDR1 is DFQATT, CDR2 SNEGSKA (reference sequence). CDR3 residues: CSATPGQGRYEQYF. The CDR3 DNA is TGCAGTGCTACACCGGGACAGGGTCGATACGAGCAGTACTTC.